This is a list of T cell receptor beta chains from one sample in a study of OX40 agonist ivuxolimab in advanced cancers. Some clones are missing from TCRdb's copy, which holds only in-frame ones; the method was immunoSEQ multiplex PCR. Of about 88,000 clones in the sample, 70% to 85% are singletons; the top ten hold 3.5% to 4%. The sequences come from CD4+ or CD8+ T cells sorted from blood, collected in a trial of the OX40 agonist ivuxolimab. The receptors here all came from an adult with an advanced solid tumor such as melanoma, head and neck, liver or kidney cancer. Each CDR3 is given with its conserved first and last residue. The D gene is left open where the match is weak. Clone size appears in some rows only: once, few, many, or a class for an expanded clone.

>TRBJ2-7|TRBD1|TRBV7-9|.
TGTGCCAGCAGCCACGACGGGACAGGGTGGTACGAGCAGTACTTC
CASSHDGTGWYEQYF
>TRBJ2-3|TRBD2|TRBV7-6|once
TGTGCCAGCAGTTTGGGGTGGGCTAGCGGGAGTAGCCCAGATACGCAGTATTTT
CASSLGWASGSSPDTQYF
>TRBJ2-2|.|TRBV28|.
TGTGCCAGCAGTTTTCTAGCGAAGGACACCGGGGAGCTGTTTTTT
CASSFLAKDTGELFF
>TRBJ2-1|.|TRBV10-3|few
TGTGCCATCAGTGCCTCTAGGAATGAGCAGTTCTTC
CAISASRNEQFF
>TRBJ2-7|TRBD1|TRBV18|.
TGTGCCAGCTCACCCACCTCCCAGGGACAGCCTCCGGCCTACTTC
CASSPTSQGQPPAYF
>TRBJ2-5|.|TRBV7-9|.
TGTGCCATAAACCGGTTGGGGGGCCCAGAGACCCAGTACTTC
CAINRLGGPETQYF
>TRBJ1-1|.|TRBV6-1|.
TGTGCCAGCAGTGAAAACGGGAACACTGAAGCTTTCTTT
CASSENGNTEAFF
>TRBJ1-2|.|TRBV5-1|.
TGCGCCAGCAGCCCGCAGGGCAGCCCAAACTATGGCTACACCTTC
CASSPQGSPNYGYTF
>TRBJ1-5|.|TRBV28|.
TGTGCCAGCCTTGGCGGGGCAGGGCAGCCCCAGCATTTT
CASLGGAGQPQHF
>TRBJ2-3|.|TRBV5-8|.
TGTGCCAGCAGTTTGGGACTAGATACGCAGTATTTT
CASSLGLDTQYF
>TRBJ2-7|TRBD2|TRBV11-3|.
TGTGCCAGCAGCTCAGGACTAGCGGACTACGAGCAGTACTTC
CASSSGLADYEQYF
>TRBJ2-1|.|TRBV27|.
TGTGCCAGCAGTTTATCTGGATTTGATGAGCAGTTCTTC
CASSLSGFDEQFF
>TRBJ1-6|TRBD1|TRBV28|.
TGTGCCGCCGGGACAGCGAATTCACCCCTCCACTTT
CAAGTANSPLHF
>TRBJ2-7|TRBD2|TRBV27|.
TGTGCCAGCAGCACCGCTGGGATAGCGGGAATTGAAAACGAGCAGTACTTC
CASSTAGIAGIENEQYF
>TRBJ2-3|TRBD1|TRBV5-1|.
TGCGCCAGCGCAACACAGGGGGTCACAGATACGCAGTATTTT
CASATQGVTDTQYF
>TRBJ1-4|.|TRBV28|.
TGTGCCAGCAGTTTGGAGGGGGCAACTAATGAAAAACTGTTTTTT
CASSLEGATNEKLFF
>TRBJ1-5|TRBD1|TRBV10-1|medium-sized
TGCGCCAGCAGTCCGGGACAGGGATCTCAGCCCCAGCATTTT
CASSPGQGSQPQHF